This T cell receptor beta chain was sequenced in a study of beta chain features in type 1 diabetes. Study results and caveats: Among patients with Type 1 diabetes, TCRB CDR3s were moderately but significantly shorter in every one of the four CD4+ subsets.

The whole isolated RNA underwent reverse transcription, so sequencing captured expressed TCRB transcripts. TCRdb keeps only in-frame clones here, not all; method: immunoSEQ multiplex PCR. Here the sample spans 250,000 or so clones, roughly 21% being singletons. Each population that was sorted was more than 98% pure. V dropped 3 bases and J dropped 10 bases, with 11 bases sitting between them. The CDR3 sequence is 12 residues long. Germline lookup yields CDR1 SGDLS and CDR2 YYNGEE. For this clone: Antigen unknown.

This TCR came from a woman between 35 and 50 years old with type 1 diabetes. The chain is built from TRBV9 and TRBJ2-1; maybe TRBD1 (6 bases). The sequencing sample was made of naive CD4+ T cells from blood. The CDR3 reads CASSEQGGEQFF. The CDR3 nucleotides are TGTGCCAGCAGCGAACAGGGCGGAGAGCAGTTCTTC. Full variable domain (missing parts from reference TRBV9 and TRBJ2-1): DSGVTQTPKHLITATGQRVTLRCSPRSGDLSVYWYQQSLDQGLQFLIQYYNGEERAKGNILERFSAQQFPDLHSELNLSSLELGDSALYFCASSEQGGEQFFGPGTRLTVL.